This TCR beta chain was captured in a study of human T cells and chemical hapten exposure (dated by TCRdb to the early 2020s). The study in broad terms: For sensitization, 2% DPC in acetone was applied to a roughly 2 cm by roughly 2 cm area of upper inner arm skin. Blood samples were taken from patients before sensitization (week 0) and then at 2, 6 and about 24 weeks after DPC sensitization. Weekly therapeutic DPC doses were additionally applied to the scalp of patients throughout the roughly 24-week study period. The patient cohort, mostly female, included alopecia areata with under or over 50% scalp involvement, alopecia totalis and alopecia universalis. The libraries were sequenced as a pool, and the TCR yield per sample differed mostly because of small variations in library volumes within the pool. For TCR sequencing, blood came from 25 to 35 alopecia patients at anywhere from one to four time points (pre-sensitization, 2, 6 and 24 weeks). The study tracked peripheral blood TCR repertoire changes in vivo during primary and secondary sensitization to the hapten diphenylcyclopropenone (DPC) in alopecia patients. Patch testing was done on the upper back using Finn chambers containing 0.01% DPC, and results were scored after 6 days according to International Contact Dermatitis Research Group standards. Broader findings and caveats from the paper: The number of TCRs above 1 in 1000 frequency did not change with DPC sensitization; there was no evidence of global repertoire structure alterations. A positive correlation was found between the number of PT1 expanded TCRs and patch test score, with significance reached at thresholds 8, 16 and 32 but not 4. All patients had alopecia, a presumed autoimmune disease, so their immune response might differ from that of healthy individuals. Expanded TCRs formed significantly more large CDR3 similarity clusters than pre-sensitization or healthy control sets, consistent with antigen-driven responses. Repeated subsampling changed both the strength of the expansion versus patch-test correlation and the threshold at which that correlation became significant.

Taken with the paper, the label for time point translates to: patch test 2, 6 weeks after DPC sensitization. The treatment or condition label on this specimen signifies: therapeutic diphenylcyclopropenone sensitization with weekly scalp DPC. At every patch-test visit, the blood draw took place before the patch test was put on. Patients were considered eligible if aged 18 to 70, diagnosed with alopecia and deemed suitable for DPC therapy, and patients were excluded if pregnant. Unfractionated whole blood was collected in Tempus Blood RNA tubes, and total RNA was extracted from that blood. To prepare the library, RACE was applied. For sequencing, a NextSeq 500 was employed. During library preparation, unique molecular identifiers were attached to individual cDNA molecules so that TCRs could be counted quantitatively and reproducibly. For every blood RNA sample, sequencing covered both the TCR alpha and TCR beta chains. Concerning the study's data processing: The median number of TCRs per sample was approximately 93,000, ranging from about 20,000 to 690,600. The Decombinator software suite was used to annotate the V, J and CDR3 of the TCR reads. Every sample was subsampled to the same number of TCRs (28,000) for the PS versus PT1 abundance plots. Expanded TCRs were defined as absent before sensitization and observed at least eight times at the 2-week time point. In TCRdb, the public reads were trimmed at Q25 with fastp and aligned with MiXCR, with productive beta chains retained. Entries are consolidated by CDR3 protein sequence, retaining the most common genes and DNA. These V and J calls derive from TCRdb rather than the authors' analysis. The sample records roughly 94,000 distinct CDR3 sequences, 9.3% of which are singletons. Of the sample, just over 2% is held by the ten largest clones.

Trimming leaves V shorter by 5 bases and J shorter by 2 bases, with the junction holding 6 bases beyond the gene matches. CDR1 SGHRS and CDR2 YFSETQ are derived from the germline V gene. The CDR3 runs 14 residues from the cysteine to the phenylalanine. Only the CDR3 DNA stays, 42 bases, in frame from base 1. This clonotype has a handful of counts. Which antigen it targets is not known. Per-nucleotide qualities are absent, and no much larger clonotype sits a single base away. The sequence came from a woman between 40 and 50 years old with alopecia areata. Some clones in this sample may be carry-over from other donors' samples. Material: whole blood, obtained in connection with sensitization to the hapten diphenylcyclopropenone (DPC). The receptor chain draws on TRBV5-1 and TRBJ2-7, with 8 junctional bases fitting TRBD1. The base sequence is TGCGCCAGCAGGGCTGGACAGGGAACCTACGAGCAGTACTTC. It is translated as CASRAGQGTYEQYF.